This T cell receptor beta chain was documented in a study of cytomegalovirus exposure and HLA in healthy donors. General study points: Rarity held for most TCR sequences, but there were some public TCRs that occurred in many donors. In all likelihood, a cluster of highly shared sequence variants was a sequencing artifact.

Germline V lookup: CDR1 SGHNT, CDR2 YYREEE (reference sequence). V was trimmed by 9 bases and J by 7 bases, leaving 16 bases between them. The CDR3 sequence is 13 residues long. In regard to this clone: The target antigen is unknown.

Primers: 60 Vbeta forward and 13 Jbeta reverse. The table came from immunoSEQ multiplex PCR; TCRdb's copy has only in-frame clones and leaves some out. This sample lists 40,000 or so clones; its ten largest clones have over 3.5%. This rearrangement joins TRBV5-4 to TRBJ2-2, with D unclear. The source of this sequence is a male donor in good health and CMV-seronegative. The sequenced material came from PBMCs. The CDR3 DNA reads TGTGCCACCGACCTAGATAGTAGCGGGGAGCTGTTTTTT. Translation gives CATDLDSSGELFF.